The 15 T cell receptor beta chains given below trace back to one sample, sequenced in a study of monozygotic twins with inflammatory bowel disease (dated by TCRdb to between 2018 and 2021). Receptor libraries were prepared by 5' RACE. For sequencing, an Illumina HiSeq 2500 was employed. TCRdb reprocessed the reads, so every CDR3 protein sequence counts as one entry and DNA is not shown. The table for this sample records around 140,000 distinct CDR3 sequences. About 2.6% of the sample comes from the top ten. The sequencing sample was made of blood. The receptors derive from a human donor with ulcerative colitis or Crohn's disease, or a healthy co-twin of an affected twin (not recorded which).

The chain employs TRBV5-1 and TRBJ2-7; TCRdb's D gene call, TRBD1, goes unchecked for lack of DNA. Germline V gene lookup returns CDR1 SGHRS and CDR2 YFSETQ. The CDR3 is made up of 14 amino acids. This CDR3 is CASSLGGDSYEQYF.

The rearrangement joins TRBV7-9 to TRBJ1-4; the TCRdb call, TRBD1, lacks DNA for checking. In germline, CDR1 is SEHNR, CDR2 FQNEAQ (reference sequence). This CDR3 has 14 amino acids. The chain's CDR3 is CASSFDRQNEKLFF.

The chain carries TRBV6-6 and TRBJ1-2. CDR1 is MNHNY, CDR2 SVGAGI, per germline (reference sequence). CDR3 length equals 12 residues. The CDR3 loop is CASTTDSTTYTF.

This rearrangement joins TRBV20-1 to TRBJ2-5; the TCRdb call, TRBD2, lacks DNA for checking. The CDR3 is 14 amino acids. Germline V gene sequence: CDR1 DFQATT, CDR2 SNEGSKA (reference sequence). The CDR3 here is CSARRSGAQETQYF.

V usage is TRBV5-1 and J usage is TRBJ2-7; TCRdb's D call of TRBD1 is untestable without DNA. Germline CDR1 is SGHRS and CDR2 is YFSETQ. The CDR3 is made up of 16 amino acids. CDR3 sequence: CASSSGQDRGIYEQYF.

This rearrangement joins TRBV29-1 to TRBJ2-7; the TCRdb D gene call, TRBD1, has no DNA to confirm it. Per the germline V gene, CDR1 is SQVTM and CDR2 is ANQGSEA. The CDR3 runs to 12 residues. CDR3 in amino acids: CSGRDRDYEQYF.

The chain is built from TRBV9 and TRBJ2-5; the D call of TRBD1 rests on TCRdb alone, since no DNA is present to check it. The CDR3 is 14 amino acids. Germline V gene sequence: CDR1 SGDLS, CDR2 YYNGEE. This CDR3 reads CASSPSRARETQYF.

The chain carries TRBV7-2 and TRBJ2-1; TCRdb's assignment of TRBD2 cannot be checked, as there is no DNA. The germline V gene has CDR1 SGHTA and CDR2 FQGNSA. CDR3 length: 17 residues. This CDR3 is CASSLVGGLAGGHEQFF.

The rearrangement links TRBV20-1 to TRBJ2-1; TCRdb selects TRBD1, and the lack of DNA leaves this call unchecked. From germline, CDR1 is DFQATT and CDR2 SNEGSKA (reference sequence). This CDR3 is 14 amino acids long. The CDR3 protein is CSARPAGASGEQFF.

V gene TRBV7-6 combines with J gene TRBJ1-6. This CDR3 spans 15 amino acids. Germline values: CDR1 SGHVS, CDR2 FNYEAQ. The CDR3 region is CASSPSGLDNSPLHF. Combining the CDR3 with reference TRBV7-6 and TRBJ1-6 gives the whole variable domain GAGVSQSPRYKVTKRGQDVALRCDPISGHVSLYWYRQALGQGPEFLTYFNYEAQQDKSGLPNDRFSAERPEGSISTLTIQRTEQRDSAMYRCASSPSGLDNSPLHFGNGTRLTVT.

This sequence joins TRBV5-1 and TRBJ2-7. The CDR3 is 12 amino acids. Germline-derived CDR1 and CDR2 are SGHRS and YFSETQ. Here the CDR3 reads CASSLAPSEQYF. The full variable domain, completed using reference TRBV5-1 and TRBJ2-7, is KAGVTQTPRYLIKTRGQQVTLSCSPISGHRSVSWYQQTPGQGLQFLFEYFSETQRNKGNFPGRFSGRQFSNSRSEMNVSTLELGDSALYLCASSLAPSEQYFGPGTRLTVT.

The chain joins TRBV5-6 to TRBJ1-4. The CDR3 runs to 13 residues. The germline gives CDR1 SGHDT, CDR2 YYEEEE. The CDR3 is CASSLDRNEKLFF. The variable domain in full, completed from reference TRBV5-6 and TRBJ1-4, reads DAGVTQSPTHLIKTRGQQVTLRCSPKSGHDTVSWYQQALGQGPQFIFQYYEEEERQRGNFPDRFSGHQFPNYSSELNVNALLLGDSALYLCASSLDRNEKLFFGSGTQLSVL.

The rearrangement uses TRBV5-1 and TRBJ1-2; TCRdb's D call, TRBD1, is unchecked because there is no DNA. Germline lookup yields CDR1 SGHRS and CDR2 YFSETQ. CDR3 length: 15 residues. The CDR3 protein is CASSLGPAGNYGYTF.

The chain joins TRBV18 to TRBJ2-4; absent DNA, TCRdb's TRBD1 call cannot be checked. Germline V gene data show CDR1 as KGHSH and CDR2 as LQKENI. The CDR3 is 14 residues long. The CDR3 reads CASSPRDSKNMQYF.

This chain connects TRBV5-1 to TRBJ1-1; TCRdb proposes TRBD1, but this gene call is untestable without DNA. In germline, CDR1 is SGHRS, CDR2 YFSETQ. This CDR3 is 14 amino acids long. The CDR3 here is CASKGRELNTEAFF.